This T cell receptor beta chain was sequenced in a study of blood T cell repertoires in COVID-19. For the study at large: Collection of acute and convalescent COVID-19 samples took place in the United States, Italy and Spain.

Sequencing used immunoSEQ multiplex PCR; TCRdb keeps in-frame clones, though not all of them. Of over 85,000 clones listed, more than 75% are singletons. The germline CDR1 and CDR2 sequences are SGHAT and FQNNGV. The J segment lost 4 bases and the V segment lost 5 bases, leaving 4 bases of the junction unmatched. The CDR3 consists of 15 residues. This sequence joins TRBV11-2 and TRBJ2-2; TRBD2 matches at 10 bases. Sequencing used peripheral blood. The source is a human donor in a cohort sampled during active COVID-19. As DNA, the CDR3 is TGTGCCAGCAGCCCAAGCGGGGGGGGCACCGGGGAGCTGTTTTTT. It yields the protein CASSPSGGGTGELFF.